This T cell receptor (beta chain) was sequenced for a study of shared clonotypes between healthy human individuals. Study conclusions and caveats: Clonotype sharing among the donors was expected to vary with sequencing depth.

The naive CD8 subset, CD45RO-negative cells positively selected for CCR7, excluded terminally differentiated effector memory CD45RA+ cells. A note on this clone: The antigen remains unidentified.

There are 10 residues in the CDR3. V lost 8 bases and J lost 8, with 7 bases in between. CDR1 SEHNR and CDR2 FQNEAQ come from the germline V gene (reference sequence). Each cell subset's genomic DNA was divided evenly among several immunoSEQ plates. TCRdb's copy holds only in-frame clones and misses some; the assay was immunoSEQ multiplex PCR. The data contain 800,000 to 950,000 clones, about 97% of them singletons. The receptor was derived from a man under 40 in good health. Sequenced material: naive CD8+ T cells sorted from blood. The chain joins TRBV7-9 to TRBJ2-4, with unresolved D. The CDR3 region is CASGGDIQYF. Written as DNA, the CDR3 is TGTGCCAGCGGCGGCGACATTCAGTACTTC.